Below are 10 T cell receptor beta chains sequenced from a single sample in a study of technical replicates of blood from a few donors (dated by TCRdb to 2015 to 2018). Library generation was performed with the immunoSEQ multiplex PCR assay. This is the immuneACCESS table as TCRdb keeps it, with only in-frame sequences that have V and J called. A part of the clones is gone; compared with another copy, unresolved V genes explain less than half, and the rest is unexplained. Here the sample has roughly 70,000 clones; roughly nine tenths occur a single time. Approximately 0.38% of the sample belongs to the ten largest clones. Sequenced input: T cells isolated from PBMCs. The origin of the receptors is a human donor in good health.

The chain combines TRBV6-5 with TRBJ1-4; D unclear. Germline V gene sequence: CDR1 MNHEY, CDR2 SVGAGI. CDR3 length equals 13 residues. Deletions cut 0 bases from V and 8 bases from J, with 7 bases between. This chain's CDR3 is CASSYSKHEKLFF. Written as DNA, the CDR3 is TGTGCCAGCAGTTACTCGAAGCACGAAAAACTGTTTTTT.

The V call is TRBV5-4, the J call TRBJ2-1, with TRBD2 matching 16 bases. This CDR3 spans 19 amino acids. The V gene end was trimmed by 4 bases and the J gene end by 0 bases; junction bases not matched to a gene: 7. Per the germline V gene, CDR1 is SGHNT and CDR2 is YYREEE (reference sequence). CDR3 DNA sequence: TGTGCCAGCAGCACCGGGACTAGCGGGAGGGTAAGCTCCTACAATGAGCAGTTCTTC. Its translation: CASSTGTSGRVSSYNEQFF. The full variable domain, with the rest looked up from reference TRBV5-4 and TRBJ2-1, is ETGVTQSPTHLIKTRGQQVTLRCSSQSGHNTVSWYQQALGQGPQFIFQYYREEENGRGNFPPRFSGLQFPNYSSELNVNALELDDSALYLCASSTGTSGRVSSYNEQFFGPGTRLTVL.

This clone occurred a few times. The chain joins TRBV7-9 to TRBJ1-2; 9 nucleotides match TRBD1. Germline V gives CDR1 SEHNR, CDR2 FQNEAQ (reference sequence). V was pared by 1 base and J by 4 bases, with 1 base of the junction left unmatched. This CDR3 comprises 14 residues. In DNA form, the CDR3 reads TGTGCCAGCAGCTTAGGGGGACAGGGCTATGGCTACACCTTC. It codes for CASSLGGQGYGYTF.

The chain couples TRBV9 to TRBJ1-1, with 9 bases aligning to TRBD1. The CDR3 has 14 amino acids. The trim removed 4 bases at V and 4 bases at J, leaving 5 bases unmatched. Germline CDR1 and CDR2: SGDLS and YYNGEE. As DNA, the CDR3 is TGTGCCAGCAGCCCTTGGGACAGGGTCACTGAAGCTTTCTTT. Its translation: CASSPWDRVTEAFF.

The V call is TRBV19, the J call TRBJ1-3; D is ambiguous. The CDR3 is made up of 15 amino acids. Per the germline V gene, CDR1 is LNHDA and CDR2 is SQIVND (reference sequence). With 3 bases removed from V and 0 bases from J, the gap between germline ends came to 9 bases. The CDR3 nucleotides read TGTGCCAGTAGTATCCGTGTCCGCTCTGGAAACACCATATATTTT. Amino acid sequence: CASSIRVRSGNTIYF.

The chain couples TRBV29-1 to TRBJ2-1; 7 bases align to TRBD1. J was trimmed by 2 bases and V by 5 bases; bases with no gene match: 6. Germline CDR1 is SQVTM and CDR2 is ANQGSEA. The CDR3 loop spans 14 amino acids. CDR3 sequence reads: CSVTTGTAYNEQFF. CDR3 coding DNA: TGCAGCGTTACAACCGGGACAGCCTACAATGAGCAGTTCTTC.

Note on this clone: Relative to the germline gene, one junction end is altered; a read error may explain this. This rearrangement joins TRBV5-8 to TRBJ1-2, with a tentative D call TRBD1 (5 bases). Looked up from germline, CDR1 is SGHTS and CDR2 is YDEGEE. This CDR3 comprises 12 residues. The CDR3 DNA reads as TGTGCCAGCAGCTCCCGACAGTCCCGCCGCCCCTTC. Encoded protein: CASSSRQSRRPF.

This sequence joins TRBV11-3 and TRBJ2-4; 9 positions agree with TRBD1. CDR1 and CDR2 from the germline V gene are SGHNT and YENEEA. Germline trimming cut 2 bases from V and 8 bases from J; bases unmatched to any gene: 4. This CDR3 is built from 14 residues. The CDR3 sequence is CASSLMGDRDIQYF. For the CDR3, the DNA is TGTGCCAGCAGCTTAATGGGGGACAGGGACATTCAGTACTTC.

In this sample, this clone turned up once. The V and J genes are TRBV5-4 and TRBJ2-5; 8 bases are shared with TRBD2. CDR3 length: 15 residues. Germline CDR1 is SGHNT and CDR2 is YYREEE (reference sequence). The ends lost 4 bases at V and 2 bases at J; junction bases unmatched: 7. The CDR3: CASSGGLGHQETQYF. CDR3 DNA: TGTGCCAGCAGCGGGGGACTAGGACATCAAGAGACCCAGTACTTC.

This chain connects TRBV9 to TRBJ2-7; 13 bases are shared with TRBD2. CDR3 length equals 15 residues. The germline gives CDR1 SGDLS, CDR2 YYNGEE. V lost 2 bases, J lost 6 bases, and 5 bases stayed unmatched. The CDR3 is CASSVGLAGEREQYF. The CDR3 DNA reads TGTGCCAGCAGCGTTGGACTAGCGGGAGAGCGCGAGCAGTACTTC. The whole variable domain, remainder taken from reference TRBV9 and TRBJ2-7, is DSGVTQTPKHLITATGQRVTLRCSPRSGDLSVYWYQQSLDQGLQFLIQYYNGEERAKGNILERFSAQQFPDLHSELNLSSLELGDSALYFCASSVGLAGEREQYFGPGTRLTVT.